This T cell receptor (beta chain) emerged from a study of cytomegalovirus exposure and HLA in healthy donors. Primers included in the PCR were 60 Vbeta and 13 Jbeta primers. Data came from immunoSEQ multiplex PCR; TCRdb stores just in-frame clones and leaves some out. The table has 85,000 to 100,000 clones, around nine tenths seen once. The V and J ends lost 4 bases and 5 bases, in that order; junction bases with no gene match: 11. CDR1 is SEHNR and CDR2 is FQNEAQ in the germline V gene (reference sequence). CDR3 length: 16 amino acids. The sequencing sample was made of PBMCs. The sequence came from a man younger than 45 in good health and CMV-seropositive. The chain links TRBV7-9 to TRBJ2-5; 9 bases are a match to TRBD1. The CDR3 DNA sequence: TGTGCCAGCAGCTCCGGGACAGGGACCCCTCGGGAGACCCAGTACTTC. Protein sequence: CASSSGTGTPRETQYF.